The 8 T cell receptor beta chains in this list originate from one sample, sequenced in a study of PD-L1 blockade in urothelial cancer. Profiling relied on immunoSEQ multiplex PCR, and the TCRdb table lists in-frame clones only, not all of them. The table includes about 51,000 clones, approximately 86% detected once. Sequenced material: PBMCs, taken around atezolizumab (anti-PD-L1) treatment. The receptors shown here come from a man in his 60s with urothelial cancer.

This clone occurred once. The genes are TRBV4-1 and TRBJ2-7; TRBD2 matches 7 bases. Germline CDR1 and CDR2: MGHRA and YSYEKL. CDR3 length: 16 amino acids. Trimming at V came to 1 base and at J to 0 bases, leaving 6 bases not matched to a gene. The chain's CDR3 is CASSQGPGGGSYEQYF. The CDR3 bases are TGCGCCAGCAGCCAAGGGCCTGGGGGGGGCTCCTACGAGCAGTACTTC.

The rearrangement joins TRBV28 to TRBJ2-3; no clear D. The CDR3 runs 12 residues. Germline values: CDR1 MDHEN, CDR2 SYDVKM. The ends were cut back, 5 bases at V and 2 bases at J, with 5 bases in the middle. The CDR3 DNA follows: TGTGCCAGCAGTGAGAACACAGATACGCAGTATTTT. Translation gives CASSENTDTQYF.

The CDR3 DNA sequence: TGTGCCAGCAGCCGGGGCGGGGGCACCTACAATGAGCAGTTCTTC. Translation gives CASSRGGGTYNEQFF. The chain carries TRBV7-6 and TRBJ2-1, with D maybe TRBD2 (7 bases). This CDR3 is 15 amino acids long. V lost 5 bases to trimming and J lost 2 bases, with 13 bases between them. Germline-derived CDR1 and CDR2 are SGHVS and FNYEAQ.

The chain uses TRBV6-5 and TRBJ1-6; TRBD1 matches at 10 bases. With 6 bases clipped from V and 6 bases from J, the junction kept 5 bases outside the gene matches. Germline loops: CDR1 MNHEY, CDR2 SVGAGI. CDR3 length: 15 amino acids. The CDR3 region has the DNA TGTGCCAGCAGGATACGGGACAGGGGTAATTCACCCCTCCACTTT. This gives the protein CASRIRDRGNSPLHF.

In its sample, this clone was seen a few times. DNA for the CDR3: TGTGCCAGCAGTGACTCAGAGATACGTGAGCAGTTCTTC. Translated: CASSDSEIREQFF. V gene TRBV6-4 combines with J gene TRBJ2-1; D is unresolved. The CDR3 consists of 13 residues. V gave up 0 bases and J gave up 9 bases, with 9 bases separating them. Germline V gene lookup returns CDR1 MRHNA and CDR2 SNTAGT.

The V call is TRBV5-4, the J call TRBJ1-5; perhaps TRBD1 as D (5 bases). The CDR3 is 15 amino acids. Germline V lookup: CDR1 SGHNT, CDR2 YYREEE (reference sequence). Trimming shortened V by 2 bases and J by 1 base, and 10 bases separated the two germline ends. CDR3 protein: CASSFGGVSNQPQHF. Written as DNA, the CDR3 is TGTGCCAGCAGCTTTGGAGGGGTGAGCAATCAGCCCCAGCATTTT.

This rearrangement joins TRBV29-1 to TRBJ2-5; TRBD2 aligns across 7 bases. The CDR3 spans 18 residues. Germline lookup yields CDR1 SQVTM and CDR2 ANQGSEA. The J segment lost 0 bases and the V segment lost 0 bases, leaving 13 bases of the junction unmatched. The DNA of the CDR3 is TGCAGCGTTGAAGACGGCGGGAGCGGGAAGGGTAACCAAGAGACCCAGTACTTC. Its protein product is CSVEDGGSGKGNQETQYF.

CDR3 loop: CASSSPASGRGVGELFF. The DNA for the CDR3 is TGTGCCAGCAGTTCCCCGGCTAGCGGGAGAGGGGTCGGGGAGCTGTTTTTT. The genes are TRBV28 and TRBJ2-2; 10 bases fit TRBD2. Germline V gene sequence: CDR1 MDHEN, CDR2 SYDVKM. The ends lost 4 bases at V and 7 bases at J; junction bases unmatched: 12. The CDR3 totals 17 residues.